This T cell receptor (beta chain) derives from a study of cytomegalovirus exposure and HLA in healthy donors. Overall study results and limits: Accurate predictions that matched the HLA-A and HLA-B alleles of most subjects were reportedly made from TCR beta sequences. The study dropped some indistinguishable V segments, TRBV6-2 and TRBV6-3 among them. HLA alleles were associated with 18,000 or so TCR beta sequences in a later analysis at 0.05 false discovery rate.

To note about this clone: Its antigen is undetermined.

PCR employed 60 Vbeta and 13 Jbeta primers. Produced via immunoSEQ multiplex PCR; TCRdb's table is partial and in-frame only. The sample holds some 90,000 clones, 80% seen once. CDR1 and CDR2 (germline): SGHKS, YYEKEE (reference sequence). This CDR3 has 15 amino acids. Trimming took off 0 bases at V and 0 bases at J, with 8 bases between the two ends. This rearrangement joins TRBV5-5 to TRBJ2-3; D call uncertain. The sequenced sample was PBMCs. The clonotype was recovered from a man aged 50-59 years in good health and CMV-seropositive. CDR3 protein: CASSLDFGSTDTQYF. As DNA, the CDR3 is TGTGCCAGCAGCTTGGATTTTGGCAGCACAGATACGCAGTATTTT.